The clone carrying this T cell receptor beta chain was counted a few times. The sample originates from a study of blood T cell repertoires in COVID-19. Method: immunoSEQ multiplex PCR; TCRdb's copy keeps in-frame clones and lacks some. This sample has about 140,000 clones, with about three quarters found just once. This CDR3 contains 14 residues. The V gene's germline CDR1 is SNHLY and CDR2 FYNNEI. V was pared by 8 bases and J by 4 bases, with 17 bases between. The sequenced sample was PBMCs or T cells enriched from blood (not recorded which). The chain combines TRBV2 with TRBJ1-2; no firm D call. The clonotype was recovered from a woman in her fifties or sixties who had recovered from COVID-19. CDR3 sequence (DNA): TGTGCCAGCGTTATGCGAGGGTTGAGCTATGGCTACACCTTC. As protein: CASVMRGLSYGYTF.